Each of the 16 T cell receptor beta chains below was sequenced from the same sample in a study of T cell repertoires in cytomegalovirus infection (dated by TCRdb to between 2019 and 2020). What these receptors recognize is not known. For sequencing, an Illumina HiSeq 1500 was employed. The public sequencing data were trimmed at Q25 with fastp and processed into clonotypes with MiXCR by TCRdb, which kept only in-frame beta chains. For every CDR3 protein sequence, its rows merge into one entry that carries the most common genes and DNA. In this sample the table shows about 470,000 distinct CDR3 sequences, about 42% of which occur a single time. The ten largest clones add up to around 45% of the sample. The sample's treatment or condition, from its label and the paper: in vitro stimulation with specific CMV peptide epitopes to enrich CMV-specific T cells. Sequencing was performed on cultured PBMCs, taken from culture after CMV antigen stimulation. These receptor sequences come from a human donor in good health (CMV status not recorded). Some clones in this sample may be carry-over from other donors' samples.

The V and J genes are TRBV28 and TRBJ2-3, with 7 bases matching TRBD2. Losses at the gene ends were 7 bases for V and 1 base for J; bases not matched to a gene: 5. The CDR3 runs 14 residues. Germline V gene lookup returns CDR1 MDHEN and CDR2 SYDVKM. CDR3 residues: CASTQRDGTDTQYF. The CDR3 nucleotides are TGTGCCAGCACCCAGCGGGATGGCACAGATACGCAGTATTTT.

The sample holds many counts of this clonotype. The chain couples TRBV7-2 to TRBJ2-7, with D maybe TRBD1 (6 bases). This CDR3 has 14 amino acids. Germline V CDR1 and CDR2: SGHTA, FQGNSA. V shed 5 bases and J shed 2 bases, with 13 bases lying between them. CDR3 amino acids: CASSTQGKPYEQYF. The CDR3 DNA reads as TGTGCCAGCAGCACCCAGGGGAAGCCCTACGAGCAGTACTTC.

V is TRBV12-3 or TRBV12-4 and J is TRBJ1-5; D gene ambiguous. The CDR3 totals 13 residues. V was trimmed by 7 bases and J by 6 bases, leaving 13 bases between them. DNA for the CDR3: TGTGCCAGCACGATCCGGGAGGGTCAGCCCCAGCATTTT. Residues: CASTIREGQPQHF.

Regarding this clonotype: A much larger clone is a single base away; this may be a read error. This sequence joins TRBV7-2 and TRBJ2-7; D uncertain. With 1 base removed from V and 3 bases from J, the gap between germline ends came to 7 bases. This CDR3 has 13 amino acids. Germline-derived CDR1 and CDR2 are SGHTA and FQGNSA. In DNA, the CDR3 is TGTGCCAGCAGCTTAGTCCCCTACTACGAGCAGTACTTC. Translation: CASSLVPYYEQYF.

The chain links TRBV4-3 to TRBJ2-3; perhaps TRBD1 as D (5 bases). CDR1 and CDR2 from the germline V gene are LGHNA and YSLEER. Trimming removed 0 bases from V and 0 bases from J, with 16 bases in between. CDR3 size: 18 residues. The CDR3 DNA is TGCGCCAGCAGCCAAGACCCGGCAGGGCTCACTAGCACAGATACGCAGTATTTT. This translates into CASSQDPAGLTSTDTQYF.

Many counts were recorded for this clonotype. The chain has TRBV7-2 and TRBJ1-2; D gene unclear. The CDR3 is 12 amino acids. The V end was cut by 3 bases, the J end by 8 bases, with 10 bases between. Germline V lookup: CDR1 SGHTA, CDR2 FQGNSA. The DNA for the CDR3 is TGTGCCAGCAGCTTGGGGAGAGACGGCTACACCTTC. Its protein is CASSLGRDGYTF.

This clonotype showed up just a few times. The chain has TRBV7-8 and TRBJ2-7; TRBD1 agrees at 7 bases. Germline lookup yields CDR1 SGHVS and CDR2 FQNEAQ. The CDR3 length is 16 residues. V shed 4 bases and J 3 bases; nucleotides not matched to a gene: 12. CDR3 protein: CASSSQNRDRSYEQYF. DNA for the CDR3: TGTGCCAGCAGCTCTCAGAACCGGGACAGAAGCTACGAGCAGTACTTC.

The V gene is TRBV7-2, the J gene TRBJ2-3; D ambiguous. Germline values: CDR1 SGHTA, CDR2 FQGNSA. V lost 2 bases and J lost 0, with 15 bases in between. The CDR3 extends over 17 amino acids. The CDR3 loop reads CASSLPGPGLSTDTQYF. CDR3 nucleotides: TGTGCCAGCAGCTTACCCGGGCCAGGTCTTAGCACAGATACGCAGTATTTT.

This chain links TRBV18 with TRBJ2-5; the match to TRBD2 covers 8 bases. The CDR3 extends over 16 amino acids. CDR1 is KGHSH, CDR2 LQKENI, per germline. V gave up 3 bases and J gave up 5 bases; unmatched junction bases: 11. In nucleotides, the CDR3 is TGTGCCAGCTCACCTCCCGTCCTAGCGGGTGTGGAGACCCAGTACTTC. It yields the protein CASSPPVLAGVETQYF.

This clonotype was observed a few times. The gene calls are TRBV7-8 and TRBJ2-5; possibly TRBD1 for D (7 bases). Trimming shortened V by 0 bases and J by 0 bases, and 11 bases separated the two germline ends. The V gene's germline CDR1 is SGHVS and CDR2 FQNEAQ. The CDR3 is 16 residues long. CDR3 protein: CASSLAGGQYQETQYF. CDR3 DNA: TGTGCCAGCAGCTTAGCGGGGGGACAGTACCAAGAGACCCAGTACTTC.

CDR3 sequence (DNA): TGTGCCAGCAGCTTAGTAGGGCGGAGCTCCTACAATGAGCAGTTCTTC. It encodes CASSLVGRSSYNEQFF. The rearrangement links TRBV7-2 to TRBJ2-1; D ambiguous. There are 16 residues in the CDR3. Trimming removed 1 base at V and 0 bases at J, with 10 bases between. Germline CDR1 reads SGHTA; CDR2 reads FQGNSA. The full variable domain, rest sourced from reference TRBV7-2 and TRBJ2-1, is GAGVSQSPSNKVTEKGKDVELRCDPISGHTALYWYRQSLGQGLEFLIYFQGNSAPDKSGLPSDRFSAERTGGSVSTLTIQRTQQEDSAVYLCASSLVGRSSYNEQFFGPGTRLTVL.

This clonotype was found a few times. The J gene is TRBJ2-6, the V gene TRBV7-2; TRBD1 matches at 8 bases. V was clipped by 2 bases and J by 0 bases; unmatched bases: 6. CDR1 SGHTA and CDR2 FQGNSA come from the germline V gene. The CDR3 totals 18 residues. This CDR3 reads CASSLLGQALSGANVLTF. CDR3 nucleotides: TGTGCCAGCAGCTTACTGGGACAGGCCCTCTCTGGGGCCAACGTCCTGACTTTC.

This clonotype occurred a few times. CDR3 protein: CASSVDSYNEQFF. CDR3 nucleotide sequence: TGTGCCAGCAGTGTGGACAGTTACAATGAGCAGTTCTTC. The rearrangement uses TRBV6-2 or TRBV6-3 and TRBJ2-1; weak D call: TRBD1 (6 bases). CDR3 length: 13 residues. The germline gives CDR1 MNHEY, CDR2 SVGEGT. Trimming took off 5 bases at V and 4 bases at J, with 9 bases between the two ends.

This clonotype was seen a handful of times. The J gene is TRBJ1-6, the V gene TRBV27; 11 bases are a match to TRBD1. Unmatched junction bases numbered 6, after V lost 4 bases and J lost 10 bases. The CDR3 length is 15 residues. In germline, CDR1 is MNHEY, CDR2 SMNVEV (reference sequence). The CDR3 here is CASSSGTGGWSPLHF. The DNA for the CDR3 is TGTGCCAGCAGTTCGGGGACAGGGGGATGGTCACCCCTCCACTTT.

This clonotype was seen a handful of times. V gene TRBV4-2 combines with J gene TRBJ2-5; D gene ambiguous. Trimming pared 2 bases from V and 4 bases from J, leaving 8 bases between. CDR1 LGHNA and CDR2 YNFKEQ come from the germline V gene. There are 13 residues in the CDR3. The DNA for the CDR3 is TGTGCCAGCAGCCAATCTAGACGAGAGACCCAGTACTTC. Translated: CASSQSRRETQYF.

This chain uses TRBV5-5 with TRBJ1-2, with 7 bases aligning to TRBD1. Germline V gene data show CDR1 as SGHKS and CDR2 as YYEKEE (reference sequence). After removal of 3 bases from V and 7 bases from J, the junction contained 9 bases not matched to a gene. The CDR3 contains 14 residues. The DNA for the CDR3 is TGTGCCAGCAGCTCCTCTACAGGGGTGGGTGGCTACACCTTC. As protein: CASSSSTGVGGYTF.